The clone carrying this T cell receptor beta chain was seen only a few times. The data were taken from a study of T-cell reconstitution after alpha-beta-depleted transplantation in children. The germline V gene encodes CDR1 ENHRY and CDR2 SYGVKD. The CDR3 is 16 amino acids. The ends lost 6 bases at V and 1 base at J; junction bases unmatched: 5. It was with unique molecular identifiers that the TCRbeta library was prepared. One entry per CDR3 protein results from TCRdb running MiXCR on the PCR reads. The table has some 490,000 distinct CDR3 sequences, around an eighth seen once; the top ten hold more than 5.5%.

The source was PBMCs from the stem cell graft donor, collected from the stem cell graft. The sequence derives from a human donor who donated a stem cell graft to a child with combined immunodeficiency. The rearrangement links TRBV10-3 to TRBJ2-2; 10 bases align to TRBD1. CDR3 protein: CAIRGTGDENTGELFF. DNA for the CDR3: TGTGCCATCAGGGGGACAGGGGACGAGAACACCGGGGAGCTGTTTTTT.